This T cell receptor beta chain was profiled in a study of human T cells and chemical hapten exposure. Overall study: Patients got weekly scalp diphenylcyclopropenone doses over the roughly 22-week study.

The time point denotes: pre-sensitization, week 0. Noted treatment: therapeutic diphenylcyclopropenone sensitization with weekly scalp DPC. TCRdb reprocessed the RACE reads with MiXCR, giving one entry per CDR3 protein. The sample lists more than 300,000 distinct CDR3 sequences, less than 6.5% occurring once. About this clonotype: Its antigen is still unknown.

The CDR3 is made up of 14 amino acids. Deletions cut 4 bases from V and 5 bases from J, with 14 bases between. Looked up from germline, CDR1 is MGHRA and CDR2 is YSYEKL. The study's findings and limits: Expanded TCRs produced significantly more large CDR3 similarity clusters than controls did.

The specimen was whole blood, collected in connection with sensitization to the hapten diphenylcyclopropenone (DPC). The sequence was obtained from a woman aged 45-65 years with alopecia areata. Some clones in this sample may be carry-over from other donors' samples. The gene calls are TRBV4-1 and TRBJ1-2; D is undetermined. CDR3 loop: CASSRGGELYGYTF. The CDR3, as DNA: TGCGCCAGCAGCCGAGGCGGAGAGCTATATGGCTACACCTTC.